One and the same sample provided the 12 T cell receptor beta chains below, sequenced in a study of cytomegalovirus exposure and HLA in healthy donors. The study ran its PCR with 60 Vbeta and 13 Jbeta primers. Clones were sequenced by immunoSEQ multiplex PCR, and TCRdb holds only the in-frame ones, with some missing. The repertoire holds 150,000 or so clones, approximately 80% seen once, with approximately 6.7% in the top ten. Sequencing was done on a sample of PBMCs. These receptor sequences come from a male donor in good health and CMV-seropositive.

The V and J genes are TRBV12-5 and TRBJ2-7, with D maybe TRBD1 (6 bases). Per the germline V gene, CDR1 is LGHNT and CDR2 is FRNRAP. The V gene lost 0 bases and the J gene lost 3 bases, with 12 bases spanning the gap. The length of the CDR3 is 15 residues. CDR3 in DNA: TGTGCTAGTGGTTTGGTAGCAGGGGCCCACTACGAGCAGTACTTC. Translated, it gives CASGLVAGAHYEQYF.

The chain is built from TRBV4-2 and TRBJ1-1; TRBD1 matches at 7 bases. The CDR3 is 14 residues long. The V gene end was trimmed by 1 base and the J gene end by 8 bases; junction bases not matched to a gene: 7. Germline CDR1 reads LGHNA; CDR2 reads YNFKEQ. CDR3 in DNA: TGTGCCAGCAGCCAAGTTCTGGGGACAGCCGAAGCTTTCTTT. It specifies CASSQVLGTAEAFF.

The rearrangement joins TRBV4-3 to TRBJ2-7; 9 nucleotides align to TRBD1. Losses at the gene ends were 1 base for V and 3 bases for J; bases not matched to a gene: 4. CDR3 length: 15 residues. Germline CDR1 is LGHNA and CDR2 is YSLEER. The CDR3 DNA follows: TGCGCCAGCAGCCAAGGAGAGACAGGGGGCTACGAGCAGTACTTC. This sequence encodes CASSQGETGGYEQYF.

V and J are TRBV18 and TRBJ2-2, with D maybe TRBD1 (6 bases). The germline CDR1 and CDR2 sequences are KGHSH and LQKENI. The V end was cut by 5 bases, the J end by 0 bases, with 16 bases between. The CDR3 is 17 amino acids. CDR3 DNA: TGTGCCAGCTCATCGACTTCAGGGGACCCGAACACCGGGGAGCTGTTTTTT. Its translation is CASSSTSGDPNTGELFF.

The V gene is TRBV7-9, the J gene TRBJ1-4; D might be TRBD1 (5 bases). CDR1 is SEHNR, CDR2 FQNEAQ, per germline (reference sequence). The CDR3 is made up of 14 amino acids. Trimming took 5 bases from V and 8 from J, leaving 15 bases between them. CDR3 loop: CASSGPAGREKLFF. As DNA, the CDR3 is TGTGCCAGCAGCGGCCCGGCAGGGAGGGAAAAACTGTTTTTT. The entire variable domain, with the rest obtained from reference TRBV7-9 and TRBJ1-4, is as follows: DTGVSQNPRHKITKRGQNVTFRCDPISEHNRLYWYRQTLGQGPEFLTYFQNEAQLEKSRLLSDRFSAERPKGSFSTLEIQRTEQGDSAMYLCASSGPAGREKLFFGSGTQLSVL.

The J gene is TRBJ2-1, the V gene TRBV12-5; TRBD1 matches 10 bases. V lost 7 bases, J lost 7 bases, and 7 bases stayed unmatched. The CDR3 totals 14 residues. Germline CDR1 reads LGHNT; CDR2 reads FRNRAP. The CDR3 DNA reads TGTGCTAGTGCTCCGGGACAGGGGTTTAATGAGCAGTTCTTC. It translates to CASAPGQGFNEQFF.

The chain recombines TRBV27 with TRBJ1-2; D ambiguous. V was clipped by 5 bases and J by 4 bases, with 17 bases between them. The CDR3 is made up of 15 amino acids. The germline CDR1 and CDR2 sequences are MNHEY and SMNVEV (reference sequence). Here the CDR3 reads CASSDGIQSFYGYTF. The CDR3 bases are TGTGCCAGCAGTGACGGGATTCAGTCCTTCTATGGCTACACCTTC.

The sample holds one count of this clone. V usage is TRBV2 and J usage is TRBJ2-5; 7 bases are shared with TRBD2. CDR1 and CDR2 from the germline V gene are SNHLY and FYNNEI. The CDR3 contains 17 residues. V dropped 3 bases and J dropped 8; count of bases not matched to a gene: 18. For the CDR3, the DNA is TGTGCCAGCAGTGAGGAGGGCGGGAGCCCCTTTGGTCGAACCCAGTACTTC. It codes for CASSEEGGSPFGRTQYF.

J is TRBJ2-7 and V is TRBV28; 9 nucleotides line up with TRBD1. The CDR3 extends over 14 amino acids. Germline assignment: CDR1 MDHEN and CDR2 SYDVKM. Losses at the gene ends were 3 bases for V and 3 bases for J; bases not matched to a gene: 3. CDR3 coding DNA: TGTGCCAGCAGTTTTCCGGGACAGGGCTACGAGCAGTACTTC. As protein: CASSFPGQGYEQYF.

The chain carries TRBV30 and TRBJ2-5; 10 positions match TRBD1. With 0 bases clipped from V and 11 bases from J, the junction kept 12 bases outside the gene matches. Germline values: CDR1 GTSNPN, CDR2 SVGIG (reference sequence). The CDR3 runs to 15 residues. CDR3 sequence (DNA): TGTGCCTGGAGTGTACAGGGACAGGGGCTCGCGGAGCAGTACTTC. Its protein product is CAWSVQGQGLAEQYF.

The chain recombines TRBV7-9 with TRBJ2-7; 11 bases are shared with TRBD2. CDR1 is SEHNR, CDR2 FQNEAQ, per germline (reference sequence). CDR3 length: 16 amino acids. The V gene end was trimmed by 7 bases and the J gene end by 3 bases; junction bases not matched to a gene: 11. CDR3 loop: CASKLVGSGRDYEQYF. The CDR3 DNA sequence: TGTGCCAGCAAGTTGGTTGGTAGCGGGAGGGACTACGAGCAGTACTTC.

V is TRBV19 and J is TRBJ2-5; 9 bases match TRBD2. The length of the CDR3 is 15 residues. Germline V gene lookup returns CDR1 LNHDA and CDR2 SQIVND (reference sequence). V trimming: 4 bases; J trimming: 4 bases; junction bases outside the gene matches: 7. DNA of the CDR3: TGTGCCAGTAGTACGGGCGCGGGAGGGCGAGAGACCCAGTACTTC. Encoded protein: CASSTGAGGRETQYF.